This is a list of T cell receptor beta chains from one sample in a study of long-term antiretroviral therapy in people with HIV. Only in-frame clones appear in the TCRdb table, and some are missing; sequencing was by immunoSEQ multiplex PCR. This table holds 25,000 to 35,000 clones, 85% to 90% found once. The sequencing here drew on unsorted PBMCs, taken 0.5 years after starting antiretroviral therapy. The source of these receptors is a woman younger than 30 with HIV. Each CDR3 is given with its conserved first and last residue. The D gene is left open where the match is weak. Not all rows give a size; the values are once, few, many and, for expanded clones, a class.

D gene	clone size	V gene	J gene	CDR3 DNA	CDR3 protein
TRBD1	once	TRBV7-2	TRBJ2-5	TGTGCCAGCAGCTCGGGACAGGGAGGAGGAGAGACCCAGTACTTC	CASSSGQGGGETQYF
TRBD1	few	TRBV6-5	TRBJ2-7	TGTGCCAGCAGTGAGGGGACAGGGGTCGAGCAGTACTTC	CASSEGTGVEQYF
-	-	TRBV5-1	TRBJ2-7	TGCGCCAGCAGACGGTGGGGGGGCGAGTTTGGGTCCTACGAGCAGTACTTC	CASRRWGGEFGSYEQYF
TRBD1	-	TRBV7-3	TRBJ2-6	TGTGCCAGCAGCTTAATGGGGACAGGGAAAAGCCCCGGGGCCAACGTCCTGACTTTC	CASSLMGTGKSPGANVLTF
-	-	TRBV5-1	TRBJ2-1	TGCGCCAGCAGCTTGGCCGACACTGACTCCTACAATGAGCAGTTCTTC	CASSLADTDSYNEQFF
TRBD2	-	TRBV7-9	TRBJ2-1	TGTGCCAGCAGCTTGACTAGCGGAACCTCCTACAATGAGCAGTTCTTC	CASSLTSGTSYNEQFF
-	-	TRBV6-1	TRBJ1-3	TGTGCCAGCAGTGAAAGCGCCGACTCTGGAAACACCATATATTTT	CASSESADSGNTIYF
TRBD1	-	TRBV4-3	TRBJ2-2	TGCGCCAGCAGCAACTGGGGACAGGGGAACGGGGAGCTGTTTTTT	CASSNWGQGNGELFF
-	-	TRBV4-3	TRBJ2-7	TGCGCCAGCAGCCAAGATGCTTCGGGACTGAGCTCCTACGAGCAGTACTTC	CASSQDASGLSSYEQYF
TRBD1	-	TRBV27	TRBJ1-5	TGTGCCAGCAGTCACGGGACAGGAAGCAATCAGCCCCAGCATTTT	CASSHGTGSNQPQHF
-	-	TRBV7-9	TRBJ2-7	TGTGCCAGCAGCTTTCCGACAGCCTACGAGCAGTACTTC	CASSFPTAYEQYF
TRBD2	-	TRBV6-1	TRBJ2-1	TGTGCCAGCAGTGATGGACTAGCGGGCCACAATGAGCAGTTCTTC	CASSDGLAGHNEQFF
-	-	TRBV5-1	TRBJ2-1	TGCGCCAGCAGCTTGGCTGAGGAGGACAATGAGCAGTTCTTC	CASSLAEEDNEQFF
-	-	TRBV10-3	TRBJ2-7	TGTGCCATCAGTGGAGAACAGGGCTACGAGCAGTACTTC	CAISGEQGYEQYF
TRBD2	-	TRBV29-1	TRBJ2-1	TGCAGCGTTGAAAAAGCGGGAGGATCCTACAATGAGCAGTTCTTC	CSVEKAGGSYNEQFF
TRBD2	-	TRBV7-9	TRBJ2-1	TGTGCCAGCAGCTTGACTAGCGGGAGGCACTACAATGAGCAGTTCTTC	CASSLTSGRHYNEQFF
-	-	TRBV2	TRBJ2-3	TGTGCCAGCAGGGAGGACAGCACAGATACGCAGTATTTT	CASREDSTDTQYF
-	medium-sized	TRBV25-1	TRBJ1-4	TGTGCCAGCAGTAAGCAGGGCTTTGCTAATGAAAAACTGTTTTTT	CASSKQGFANEKLFF
TRBD1	-	TRBV7-9	TRBJ1-1	TGTGCCAGCAGCTCGCGACAGGGGAGAATGACTGAAGCTTTCTTT	CASSSRQGRMTEAFF
-	-	TRBV4-1	TRBJ2-4	TGCGCCAGCAGCCCCCTCGGGGGCGCGGCCCACAAAAACATTCAGTACTTC	CASSPLGGAAHKNIQYF
TRBD1	-	TRBV5-4	TRBJ1-6	TGTGCCAGCAGGCAAGGGGGCGCGAATAATTCACCCCTCCACTTT	CASRQGGANNSPLHF
TRBD1	-	TRBV2	TRBJ1-2	TGTGCCAGCACCGAGCTACAACAGGGGGAAAATCTCGGCTACACCTTC	CASTELQQGENLGYTF
TRBD2	-	TRBV5-4	TRBJ2-5	TGTGCCAGCAGCCCTGAAGCTGATAGCGGGCTGCAAGAGACCCAGTACTTC	CASSPEADSGLQETQYF
TRBD1	-	TRBV11-1	TRBJ2-7	TGTGCCAGCAGCTTAGAGGGGACAGGGCACTACGAGCAGTACTTC	CASSLEGTGHYEQYF
TRBD2	few	TRBV5-1	TRBJ2-2	TGCGCCAGCAGCCTACTAGCGGTGAACACCGGGGAGCTGTTTTTT	CASSLLAVNTGELFF
-	once	TRBV7-3	TRBJ2-3	TGTGCCAGCAGCTTAGGGGACGGACCCACAGATACGCAGTATTTT	CASSLGDGPTDTQYF
-	-	TRBV10-3	TRBJ1-3	TGTGCCGTAGAATGGGTCTCTAGTACTGGAAACACCATATATTTT	CAVEWVSSTGNTIYF
TRBD1	-	TRBV4-1	TRBJ2-7	TGCGCCAGCAGCCAAGCCTCACAGGGGGTCCTCTCCTACGAGCAGTACTTC	CASSQASQGVLSYEQYF
-	-	TRBV7-3	TRBJ2-5	TGTGCCAGCAGCCCCGCCGCGGCGGGGGAGACCCAGTACTTC	CASSPAAAGETQYF
TRBD1	few	TRBV2	TRBJ1-2	TGTGCCAGCAGCTTGATGGGACAGAACTATGGCTACACCTTC	CASSLMGQNYGYTF
-	-	TRBV27	TRBJ2-6	TGTGCCAGCAGTTTATCCCCCTCTGGGGCCAACGTCCTGACTTTC	CASSLSPSGANVLTF
-	-	TRBV4-3	TRBJ2-1	TGCGCCAGCAGCCAATTTCTAGAGGATGAGCAGTTCTTC	CASSQFLEDEQFF
-	-	TRBV7-8	TRBJ2-2	TGTGCCAGCAGCTTTTATCAGGTCTCGAACACCGGGGAGCTGTTTTTT	CASSFYQVSNTGELFF
-	few	TRBV15	TRBJ2-7	TGTGCCACCAGCAGAGACAGGGTCTACGAGCAGTACTTC	CATSRDRVYEQYF
-	-	TRBV28	TRBJ2-5	TGTGCCAGCAGTTTGTACGGGAGAGGAGAGACCCAGTACTTC	CASSLYGRGETQYF
TRBD1	-	TRBV18	TRBJ2-2	TGTGCCAGCTCACCACTGTGGGACAGGGTCATCACCGGGGAGCTGTTTTTT	CASSPLWDRVITGELFF
TRBD1	-	TRBV27	TRBJ2-2	TGTGCCAGCAGCCGACAGGGGGCGTACGGGGAGCTGTTTTTT	CASSRQGAYGELFF
TRBD2	-	TRBV7-2	TRBJ2-1	TGTGCCAGCAGCTTACTCTTTAGCGGGATTAACTATAATGAGCAGTTCTTC	CASSLLFSGINYNEQFF
-	-	TRBV19	TRBJ2-2	TGTGCCAGTAGTGGCCGCACCGGGGAGCTGTTTTTT	CASSGRTGELFF
-	-	TRBV27	TRBJ1-5	TGTGCCAGCAGTTTTCGACACTATAGCAATCAGCCCCAGCATTTT	CASSFRHYSNQPQHF
-	-	TRBV5-1	TRBJ2-1	TGCGCCAGCAGCCTGAGGGACACCCCCTACAATGAGCAGTTCTTC	CASSLRDTPYNEQFF
TRBD1	-	TRBV28	TRBJ1-2	TGTGCCAGCAGTTCGACAGGGCCCCGCTACACCTTC	CASSSTGPRYTF
TRBD2	-	TRBV4-3	TRBJ2-2	TGCGCCAGCAGCCAAGATGAAACTAGCGGGGGACTCACCGGGGAGCTGTTTTTT	CASSQDETSGGLTGELFF
-	-	TRBV28	TRBJ2-2	TGTGCCAGCAAAACGCTTACCGGGGAGCTGTTTTTT	CASKTLTGELFF
TRBD1	-	TRBV10-2	TRBJ2-3	TGCGCCAGCAGAGGACCTACCGGGACAGGGTCAGATACGCAGTATTTT	CASRGPTGTGSDTQYF
-	-	TRBV28	TRBJ2-6	TGTGCCAGCAGTTTATTATTCGGTGACTCTGGGGCCAACGTCCTGACTTTC	CASSLLFGDSGANVLTF
-	-	TRBV15	TRBJ2-1	TGTGCCACCAGCAGAGATAGTAGGGGGAATGAGCAGTTCTTC	CATSRDSRGNEQFF
TRBD2	once	TRBV7-9	TRBJ2-1	TGTGCCAGCAGCTTAGCCGGGACTAGCAGATACAATGAGCAGTTCTTC	CASSLAGTSRYNEQFF
TRBD2	once	TRBV19	TRBJ2-3	TGTGCCAGTAGGCCCCTTAGCGGGAGTAACACAGATACGCAGTATTTT	CASRPLSGSNTDTQYF
TRBD1	-	TRBV18	TRBJ1-1	TGTGCCAGCTCACCATCCTCAGGGGGACTGAACACTGAAGCTTTCTTT	CASSPSSGGLNTEAFF
-	-	TRBV27	TRBJ1-5	TGTGCCAGCAGTTTAGGGTCCCGGGGTAGCAATCAGCCCCAGCATTTT	CASSLGSRGSNQPQHF
TRBD1	once	TRBV7-2	TRBJ1-2	TGTGCCAGCAGCTCGCAATACGACAGGGGGGCCTATGGCTACACCTTC	CASSSQYDRGAYGYTF
-	-	TRBV6-1	TRBJ2-2	TGTGCCAGCAGTGAACTGGGACCCTCGCCAGCCTACACCGGGGAGCTGTTTTTT	CASSELGPSPAYTGELFF
-	-	TRBV4-3	TRBJ2-7	TGCGCCAGCAGCCACTACGTTGCGGGGTCCTACGAGCAGTACTTC	CASSHYVAGSYEQYF
TRBD1	-	TRBV9	TRBJ1-1	TGTGCCAGCAGCGGACAGGGGAACACTGAAGCTTTCTTT	CASSGQGNTEAFF
-	few	TRBV6-5	TRBJ1-2	TGTGCCAGCAGTTACTCTCTTGGTAGGGACCGTGGCTACACCTTC	CASSYSLGRDRGYTF
-	-	TRBV11-2	TRBJ2-5	TGTGCCAGCGCGAGGGTACCCCAAGAGACCCAGTACTTC	CASARVPQETQYF
-	-	TRBV10-1	TRBJ2-1	TGCGCCTCCCTTGGTGATGAGCAGTTCTTC	CASLGDEQFF
-	-	TRBV19	TRBJ1-5	TGTGCCAGTAGTGACGTACCAGGTCAGCCCCAGCATTTT	CASSDVPGQPQHF
-	-	TRBV7-9	TRBJ2-6	TGTGCCAGCAGCTGGACAGTCCCCTCTGGGGCCAACGTCCTGACTTTC	CASSWTVPSGANVLTF